Following are 18 T cell receptor beta chains from one sample sequenced in a study of blood T cell repertoires in COVID-19. Measured with immunoSEQ multiplex PCR; TCRdb has only the in-frame clones, and not every one. The sample records roughly 300,000 clones, 65% to 90% being singletons. The sample taken for sequencing was PBMCs or T cells enriched from blood (not recorded which). The receptors originated from a woman aged 40-49 years with acute COVID-19.

This clone occurred once. The J gene is TRBJ1-1, the V gene TRBV28; 7 bases align to TRBD1. The CDR3 has 15 amino acids. Trimming at V came to 5 bases and at J to 3 bases, leaving 9 bases not matched to a gene. Germline V lookup: CDR1 MDHEN, CDR2 SYDVKM. The CDR3 loop is CASSPPTGHHTEAFF. DNA of the CDR3: TGTGCCAGCAGTCCACCGACAGGGCATCACACTGAAGCTTTCTTT.

V usage is TRBV5-1 and J usage is TRBJ2-1; 8 nucleotides agree with TRBD2. The germline V gene encodes CDR1 SGHRS and CDR2 YFSETQ. Losses at the gene ends were 3 bases for V and 9 bases for J; bases not matched to a gene: 11. The CDR3 contains 15 residues. The CDR3 sequence is CASSSTAGAVGEQFF. The CDR3 DNA reads as TGCGCCAGCAGCTCGACAGCGGGAGCTGTAGGTGAGCAGTTCTTC.

The chain uses TRBV5-4 and TRBJ1-3, with a possible D match to TRBD1 (5 bases). The V end lost 0 bases, the J end lost 3 bases, and 7 bases lay between the germline ends. CDR1 is SGHNT, CDR2 YYREEE, per germline (reference sequence). The CDR3 length is 14 residues. CDR3 nucleotides: TGTGCCAGCAGCTTGGGACAGCGTGGAAACACCATATATTTT. Encoded protein: CASSLGQRGNTIYF.

Of note for this clone: The sample has other DNA sequences that encode this CDR3 too. The chain joins TRBV18 to TRBJ1-3; D unclear. The germline V and J ends were trimmed by 3 bases and 0 bases, with 6 bases remaining between them. This CDR3 has 14 amino acids. The germline CDR1 and CDR2 sequences are KGHSH and LQKENI. For the CDR3, the DNA is TGTGCCAGCTCACCGGGGAGCTCTGGAAACACCATATATTTT. It yields the protein CASSPGSSGNTIYF.

The chain combines TRBV18 with TRBJ1-1; no clear D gene. The CDR3 is made up of 14 amino acids. The germline V and J ends were trimmed by 6 bases and 1 base, with 12 bases remaining between them. The germline gives CDR1 KGHSH, CDR2 LQKENI. The CDR3 region has the DNA TGTGCCAGCTCCCCTAGCGGCACGAACACTGAAGCTTTCTTT. This translates into CASSPSGTNTEAFF.

This chain connects TRBV7-7 to TRBJ2-1; D may be TRBD2 (7 bases). V was trimmed by 9 bases and J by 2 bases, leaving 26 bases between them. CDR3 length: 18 amino acids. Germline V gene sequence: CDR1 SSHAT, CDR2 FNYEAQ (reference sequence). The CDR3 here is CAREQGDRGAHPYNEQFF. Written as DNA, the CDR3 is TGTGCCAGAGAGCAAGGCGATCGGGGGGCCCACCCCTACAATGAGCAGTTCTTC. Full variable domain (remainder filled in from reference TRBV7-7 and TRBJ2-1): GAGVSQSPRYKVTKRGQDVTLRCDPISSHATLYWYQQALGQGPEFLTYFNYEAQPDKSGLPSDRFSAERPEGSISTLTIQRTEQRDSAMYRCAREQGDRGAHPYNEQFFGPGTRLTVL.

This chain joins TRBV25-1 and TRBJ2-3; D unclear. Trimming cost V 3 bases and J 6 bases, with 16 bases left between them. CDR3 length: 15 residues. Germline V gene lookup returns CDR1 MGHDK and CDR2 SYGVNS. The CDR3 here is CASSDVTRKLDTQYF. CDR3 in DNA: TGTGCCAGCAGTGACGTGACAAGGAAGCTGGATACGCAGTATTTT.

This clone was recorded at least ten times. The chain employs TRBV7-8 and TRBJ2-2, with no clear D. V was trimmed by 5 bases and J by 6 bases, leaving 13 bases between them. CDR3 length equals 14 residues. The germline CDR1 and CDR2 sequences are SGHVS and FQNEAQ. CDR3 amino acids: CASSPSIPAGELFF. In nucleotides, the CDR3 is TGTGCCAGCAGCCCCTCAATTCCGGCCGGGGAGCTGTTTTTT. The complete variable domain, with remaining parts taken from reference TRBV7-8 and TRBJ2-2, reads GAGVSQSPRYKVAKRGQDVALRCDPISGHVSLFWYQQALGQGPEFLTYFQNEAQLDKSGLPSDRFFAERPEGSVSTLKIQRTQQEDSAVYLCASSPSIPAGELFFGEGSRLTVL.

This rearrangement joins TRBV28 to TRBJ2-2; TRBD1 matches at 7 bases. Germline CDR1 reads MDHEN; CDR2 reads SYDVKM. This CDR3 spans 14 amino acids. Trimming removed 7 bases from V and 1 base from J; junction bases left unmatched: 3. The CDR3 bases are TGTGCCAGCAAGACAGGGTGGAACACCGGGGAGCTGTTTTTT. It yields the protein CASKTGWNTGELFF.

This clone has just a few counts. The chain combines TRBV2 with TRBJ1-2; D not resolved. V was cut by 3 bases and J by 3 bases, with 20 bases left in between. The V gene's germline CDR1 is SNHLY and CDR2 FYNNEI. The CDR3 sequence is 17 residues long. In DNA, the CDR3 is TGTGCCAGCAGTGATGAATTTGCAGGACCGGGAGACTATGGCTACACCTTC. It encodes CASSDEFAGPGDYGYTF.

V and J are TRBV19 and TRBJ2-2; 15 bases map to TRBD2. The CDR3 extends over 19 amino acids. The germline V gene has CDR1 LNHDA and CDR2 SQIVND (reference sequence). With V trimmed by 6 bases and J by 2 bases, 10 bases remained unmatched. The chain's CDR3 is CASSPPGLAGGHNTGELFF. As DNA, the CDR3 is TGTGCCAGTAGCCCTCCGGGACTAGCGGGAGGTCATAACACCGGGGAGCTGTTTTTT.

The chain carries TRBV19 and TRBJ2-7; 9 bases line up with TRBD1. Germline CDR1 reads LNHDA; CDR2 reads SQIVND (reference sequence). There are 16 residues in the CDR3. J was trimmed by 1 base and V by 4 bases; bases with no gene match: 8. The CDR3 bases are TGTGCCAGTAGTACCCCCGGGACAGGGAGGTCCTACGAGCAGTACTTC. Its protein product is CASSTPGTGRSYEQYF.

The chain uses TRBV15 and TRBJ1-5; 9 bases are a match to TRBD1. Looked up from germline, CDR1 is LNHNV and CDR2 is YYDKDF (reference sequence). This CDR3 is 15 amino acids long. J lost 7 bases, V lost 5 bases, and 9 bases had no gene match. The CDR3 bases are TGTGCCACCAGCTCCCGGGACAGGGTCTTCCAGCCCCAGCATTTT. Amino acid sequence: CATSSRDRVFQPQHF. Full variable domain (rest looked up from reference TRBV15 and TRBJ1-5): DAMVIQNPRYQVTQFGKPVTLSCSQTLNHNVMYWYQQKSSQAPKLLFHYYDKDFNNEADTPDNFQSRRPNTSFCFLDIRSPGLGDTAMYLCATSSRDRVFQPQHFGDGTRLSIL.

CDR3 in amino acids: CASSLSGGQGSYEQYF. CDR3 coding DNA: TGTGCCAGCAGCTTATCGGGGGGACAGGGATCCTACGAGCAGTACTTC. The chain is built from TRBV7-2 and TRBJ2-7; 9 bases line up with TRBD1. The CDR3 totals 16 residues. Germline lookup yields CDR1 SGHTA and CDR2 FQGNSA. Trimming removed 2 bases from V and 1 base from J; junction bases left unmatched: 6.

The genes are TRBV6-5 and TRBJ1-2, with 9 nucleotides matching TRBD1. The CDR3 loop spans 13 amino acids. The V gene's germline CDR1 is MNHEY and CDR2 SVGAGI. J gave up 6 bases and V 7 bases, and 6 bases lay outside the gene matches. The CDR3 reads CASTRTGVDGYTF. The DNA of the CDR3 is TGTGCCAGCACCCGGACAGGGGTTGATGGCTACACCTTC.

This chain links TRBV21-1 with TRBJ2-7; TRBD1 was called by the table and not checked on the DNA. TRBV21-1 is deemed a pseudogene. This CDR3 region has 16 residues. In nucleotides, the CDR3 is TGTGCCAGCAGCAAAACGTCGGGACAAAGCTCCTACGAGCAGTACTTC. This gives the protein CASSKTSGQSSYEQYF.

The chain has TRBV11-2 and TRBJ1-2, with 7 bases that match TRBD1. Germline CDR1 is SGHAT and CDR2 is FQNNGV. This CDR3 is 18 amino acids long. V was clipped by 4 bases and J by 6 bases; unmatched bases: 20. CDR3 sequence reads: CASSSLRGGRSTRHGYTF. CDR3 coding DNA: TGTGCCAGCAGCTCACTACGAGGGGGCCGCTCGACCCGTCATGGCTACACCTTC.

The V gene is TRBV18, the J gene TRBJ2-6, with 8 bases aligning to TRBD1. Germline CDR1 KGHSH, CDR2 LQKENI. With 1 base clipped from V and 8 bases from J, the junction kept 7 bases outside the gene matches. This CDR3 contains 16 residues. Written as DNA, the CDR3 is TGTGCCAGCTCACCACGAGTACAGGGGGGTTCCAACGTCCTGACTTTC. This sequence encodes CASSPRVQGGSNVLTF.